Sequencing of this TCR beta chain was carried out in a study of blood T cell repertoires in COVID-19. Study context: Specimens from acute and convalescent COVID-19 originated in the United States, Italy and Spain. The analysed material was cDNA or gDNA that came from T cells, B-cell-depleted T cells, or PBMCs.

The authors' processing: For nucleated cells, counts were estimated from reference gene primer amplification. Sequencing was performed with immunoSEQ multiplex PCR; in TCRdb, only in-frame clones are kept and a portion is missing. V, J and clone size are those of that table, while D and trimming were read from the DNA. This sample has about 94,000 clones, with 80% to 85% found just once. This CDR3 spans 12 amino acids. Between the trimmed V and J ends, which lost 0 bases and 4 bases, there was a span of 4 bases. Germline V gene sequence: CDR1 SGHDT, CDR2 YYEEEE. The chain recombines TRBV5-6 with TRBJ1-2; D gene ambiguous. The clonotype comes from a man aged 60 to 69 with acute or convalescent COVID-19. Sequenced material: peripheral blood. In DNA form, the CDR3 reads TGTGCCAGCAGCTTGGACGGCTATGGCTACACCTTC. This encodes CASSLDGYGYTF.